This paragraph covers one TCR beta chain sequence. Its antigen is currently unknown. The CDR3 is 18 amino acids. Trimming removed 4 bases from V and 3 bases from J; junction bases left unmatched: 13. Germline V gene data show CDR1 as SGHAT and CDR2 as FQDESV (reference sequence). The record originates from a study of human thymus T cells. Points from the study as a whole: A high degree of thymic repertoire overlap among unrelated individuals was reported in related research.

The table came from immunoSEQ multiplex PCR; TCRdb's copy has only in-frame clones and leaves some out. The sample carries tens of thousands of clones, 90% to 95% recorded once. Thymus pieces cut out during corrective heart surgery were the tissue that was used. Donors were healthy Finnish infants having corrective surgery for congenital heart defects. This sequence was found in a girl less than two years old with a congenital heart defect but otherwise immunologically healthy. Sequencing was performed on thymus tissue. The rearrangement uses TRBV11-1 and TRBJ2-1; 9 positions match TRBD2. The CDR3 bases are TGTGCCAGCAGCTCACATATGGGGCGGGAGGGCGGCTACAATGAGCAGTTCTTC. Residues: CASSSHMGREGGYNEQFF. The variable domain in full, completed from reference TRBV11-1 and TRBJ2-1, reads EAEVAQSPRYKITEKSQAVAFWCDPISGHATLYWYRQILGQGPELLVQFQDESVVDDSQLPKDRFSAERLKGVDSTLKIQPAELGDSAMYLCASSSHMGREGGYNEQFFGPGTRLTVL.